Below, 8 T cell receptor beta chains from the same sample are listed, as sequenced in a study of relationships among human T cell subsets. TCR alpha and beta CDR3s were amplified from mRNA by semiquantitative ARM-PCR. In ARM-PCR, communal superprimers followed tagged nested gene-specific primers for exponential amplification. TCRdb recomputed calls from the multiplex PCR reads with MiXCR, one row per CDR3 protein. This sample carries about 4,700 distinct CDR3 sequences, approximately 80% of them seen once, and the ten largest clones take around 29%. The sequencing input was total T cells sorted from blood. The receptors originated from a man aged 40-49 years in good health.

This clonotype was detected once. The chain links TRBV19 to TRBJ2-3, with TRBD1 matching over 7 bases. The CDR3 is made up of 16 amino acids. The germline V gene has CDR1 LNHDA and CDR2 SQIVND (reference sequence). Germline trimming cut 1 base from V and 4 bases from J; bases unmatched to any gene: 8. In DNA, the CDR3 is TGTGCCAGTAGTATAGGGGCAGGGGGAAGTGCAGATACGCAGTATTTT. Protein: CASSIGAGGSADTQYF.

CDR3 in amino acids: CASSLGDTSNQPQHF. The CDR3 bases are TGCGCCAGCAGCTTGGGGGACACTAGCAATCAGCCCCAGCATTTT. This sequence joins TRBV5-1 and TRBJ1-5; TRBD1 might be the D (6 bases). The V gene's germline CDR1 is SGHRS and CDR2 YFSETQ. The CDR3 is 15 amino acids. V lost 0 bases and J lost 0, with 7 bases in between.

The chain employs TRBV5-1 and TRBJ2-5; no firm D call. Per germline, CDR1 SGHRS and CDR2 YFSETQ. The CDR3 is 12 residues long. Trimming took 4 bases from V and 3 from J, leaving 7 bases between them. The CDR3 here is CASSQTEETQYF. In DNA, the CDR3 is TGCGCCAGCAGCCAGACGGAAGAGACCCAGTACTTC.

This rearrangement joins TRBV11-2 to TRBJ2-3, with D perhaps TRBD1 (6 bases). The CDR3 sequence is 15 residues long. Per germline, CDR1 SGHAT and CDR2 FQNNGV. Trimming removed 5 bases at V and 0 bases at J, with 12 bases between. The CDR3 DNA reads as TGTGCCAGCAGCACCCAGACAGGTAGCACAGATACGCAGTATTTT. It encodes CASSTQTGSTDTQYF.

The chain uses TRBV11-2 and TRBJ2-5; no clear D. CDR3 length equals 11 residues. Germline V gene data show CDR1 as SGHAT and CDR2 as FQNNGV. V lost 5 bases to trimming and J lost 5 bases, with 6 bases between them. DNA of the CDR3: TGTGCCAGCAGCCTCCGGGAGACCCAGTACTTC. It encodes CASSLRETQYF.

This clonotype is a singleton in its sample. This sequence joins TRBV28 and TRBJ2-2; possible D gene TRBD2, 6 bases. CDR3 length: 14 residues. Germline V CDR1 and CDR2: MDHEN, SYDVKM. The V gene lost 2 bases and the J gene lost 5 bases, with 9 bases spanning the gap. The CDR3 here is CASSLRGNTGELFF. The CDR3 DNA sequence: TGTGCCAGCAGTTTACGGGGGAATACCGGGGAGCTGTTTTTT.

CDR3 sequence reads: CAISDGRVTDTQYF. The CDR3 bases are TGTGCCATCAGTGACGGCAGGGTCACAGATACGCAGTATTTT. The gene calls are TRBV10-3 and TRBJ2-3, with a possible D match to TRBD1 (5 bases). Trimming took 3 bases from V and 2 from J, leaving 9 bases between them. The CDR3 is 14 residues long. Germline CDR1 is ENHRY and CDR2 is SYGVKD.

This clonotype was seen more than once but under ten times. The J gene is TRBJ1-5, the V gene TRBV5-1; D perhaps matches TRBD1 (6 bases). The V and J ends lost 4 bases and 0 bases respectively, with 17 bases between them. The CDR3 spans 17 residues. From germline, CDR1 is SGHRS and CDR2 YFSETQ. The CDR3 DNA reads as TGCGCCAGCAGCCCGGGACATACGGCGAATAGCAATCAGCCCCAGCATTTT. It translates to CASSPGHTANSNQPQHF.